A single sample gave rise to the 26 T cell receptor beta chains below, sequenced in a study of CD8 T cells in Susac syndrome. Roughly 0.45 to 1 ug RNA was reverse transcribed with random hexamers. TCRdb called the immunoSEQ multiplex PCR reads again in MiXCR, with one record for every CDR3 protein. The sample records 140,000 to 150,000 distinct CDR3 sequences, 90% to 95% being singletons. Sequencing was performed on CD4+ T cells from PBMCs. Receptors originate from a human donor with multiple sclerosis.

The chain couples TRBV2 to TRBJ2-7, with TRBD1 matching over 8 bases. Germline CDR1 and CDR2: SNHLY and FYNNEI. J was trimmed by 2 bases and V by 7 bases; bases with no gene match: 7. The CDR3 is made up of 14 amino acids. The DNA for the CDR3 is TGTGCCAGCATTCGGGCACAGGGGGCCTACGAGCAGTACTTC. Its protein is CASIRAQGAYEQYF.

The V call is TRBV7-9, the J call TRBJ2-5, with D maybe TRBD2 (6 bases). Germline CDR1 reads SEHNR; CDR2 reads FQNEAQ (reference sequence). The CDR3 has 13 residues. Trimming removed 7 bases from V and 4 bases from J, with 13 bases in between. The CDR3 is CASTSYGRETQYF. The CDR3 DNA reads TGTGCCAGCACCAGTTACGGGAGAGAGACCCAGTACTTC.

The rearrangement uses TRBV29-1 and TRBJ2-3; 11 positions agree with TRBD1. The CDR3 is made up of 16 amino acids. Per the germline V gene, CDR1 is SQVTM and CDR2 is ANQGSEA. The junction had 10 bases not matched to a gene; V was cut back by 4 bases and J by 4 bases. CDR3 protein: CSVAPGQGGPSDTQYF. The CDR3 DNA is TGCAGCGTTGCCCCGGGACAGGGGGGCCCCTCAGATACGCAGTATTTT.

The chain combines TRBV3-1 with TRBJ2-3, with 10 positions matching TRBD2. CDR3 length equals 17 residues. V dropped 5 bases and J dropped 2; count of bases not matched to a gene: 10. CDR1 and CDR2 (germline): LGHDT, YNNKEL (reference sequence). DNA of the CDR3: TGTGCCAGCAGCACATGGGCCGGGACTAGCGACACAGATACGCAGTATTTT. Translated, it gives CASSTWAGTSDTDTQYF.

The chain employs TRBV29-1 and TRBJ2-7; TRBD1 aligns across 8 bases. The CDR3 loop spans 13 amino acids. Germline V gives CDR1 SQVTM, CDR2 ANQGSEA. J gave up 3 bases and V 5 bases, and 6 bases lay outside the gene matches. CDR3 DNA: TGCAGCGTTATGGGACAGGTAAACTACGAGCAGTACTTC. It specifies CSVMGQVNYEQYF.

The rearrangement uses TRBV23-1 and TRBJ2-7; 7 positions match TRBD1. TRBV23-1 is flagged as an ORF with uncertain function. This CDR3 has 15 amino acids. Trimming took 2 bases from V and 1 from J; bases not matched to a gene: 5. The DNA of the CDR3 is TGCGCCAGCAGTCAACACCGGGACAGATCCTACGAGCAGTACTTC. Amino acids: CASSQHRDRSYEQYF.

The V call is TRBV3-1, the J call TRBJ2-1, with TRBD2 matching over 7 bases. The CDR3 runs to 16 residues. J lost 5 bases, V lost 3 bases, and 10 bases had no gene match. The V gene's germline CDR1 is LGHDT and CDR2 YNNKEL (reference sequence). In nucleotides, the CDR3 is TGTGCCAGCAGCCATTCCGGGTCGGGGGGACACAATGAGCAGTTCTTC. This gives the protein CASSHSGSGGHNEQFF.

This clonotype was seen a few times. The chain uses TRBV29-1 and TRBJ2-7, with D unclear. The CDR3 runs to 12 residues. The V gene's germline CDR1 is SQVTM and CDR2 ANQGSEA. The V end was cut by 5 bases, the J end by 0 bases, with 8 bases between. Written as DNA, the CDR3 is TGCAGCGTTCGGACGGACTCCTACGAGCAGTACTTC. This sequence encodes CSVRTDSYEQYF.

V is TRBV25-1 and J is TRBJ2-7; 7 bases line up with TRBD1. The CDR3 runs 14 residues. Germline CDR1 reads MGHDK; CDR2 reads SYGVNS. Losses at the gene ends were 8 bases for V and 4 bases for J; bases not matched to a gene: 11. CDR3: CASRVGQGVYEQYF. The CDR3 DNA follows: TGTGCCAGCCGGGTGGGGCAGGGGGTTTACGAGCAGTACTTC.

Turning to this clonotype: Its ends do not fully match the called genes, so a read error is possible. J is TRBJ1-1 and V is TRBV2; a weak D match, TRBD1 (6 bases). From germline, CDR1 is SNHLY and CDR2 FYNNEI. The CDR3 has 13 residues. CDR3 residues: CASREDRLTEAFF. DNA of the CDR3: TGTGCCAGCAGGGAAGACAGGCTCACTGAAGCTTTCTTT. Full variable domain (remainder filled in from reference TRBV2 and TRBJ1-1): EPEVTQTPSHQVTQMGQEVILRCVPISNHLYFYWYRQILGQKVEFLVSFYNNEISEKSEIFDDQFSVERPDGSNFTLKIRSTKLEDSAMYFCASREDRLTEAFFGQGTRLTVV.

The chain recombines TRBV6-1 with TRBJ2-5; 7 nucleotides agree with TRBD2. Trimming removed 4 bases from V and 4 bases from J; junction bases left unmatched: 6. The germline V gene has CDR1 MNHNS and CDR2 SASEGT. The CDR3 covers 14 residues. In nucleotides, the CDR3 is TGTGCCAGCAGTGGTGGACTAGTAAGAGAGACCCAGTACTTC. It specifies CASSGGLVRETQYF.

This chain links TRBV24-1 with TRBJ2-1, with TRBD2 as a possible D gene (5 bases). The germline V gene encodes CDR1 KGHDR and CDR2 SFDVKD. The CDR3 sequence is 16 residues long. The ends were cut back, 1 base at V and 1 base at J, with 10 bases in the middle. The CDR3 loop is CATSDLRAASYNEQFF. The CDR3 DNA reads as TGTGCCACCAGTGATTTACGAGCGGCGTCCTACAATGAGCAGTTCTTC.

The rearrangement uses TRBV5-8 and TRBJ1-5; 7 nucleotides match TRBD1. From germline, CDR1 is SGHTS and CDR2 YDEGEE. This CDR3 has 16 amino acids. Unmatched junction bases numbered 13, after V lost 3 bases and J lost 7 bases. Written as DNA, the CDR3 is TGTGCCAGCAGCTCGGGGACAGCGGCCGTCGGGCAGCCCCAGCATTTT. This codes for CASSSGTAAVGQPQHF.

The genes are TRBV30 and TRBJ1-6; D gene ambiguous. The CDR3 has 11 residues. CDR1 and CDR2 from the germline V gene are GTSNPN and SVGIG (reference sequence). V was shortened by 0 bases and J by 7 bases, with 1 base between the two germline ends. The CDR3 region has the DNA TGTGCCTGGAGTGTAAATTCACCCCTCCACTTT. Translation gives CAWSVNSPLHF.

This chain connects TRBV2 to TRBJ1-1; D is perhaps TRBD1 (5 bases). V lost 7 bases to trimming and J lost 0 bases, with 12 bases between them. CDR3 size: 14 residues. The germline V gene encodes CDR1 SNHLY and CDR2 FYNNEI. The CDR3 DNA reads TGTGCCAGCAATCAGGGACGGTTGAACACTGAAGCTTTCTTT. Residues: CASNQGRLNTEAFF.

This CDR3 is CASSSQGAIVTEAFF. The CDR3 nucleotides read TGTGCCAGCAGTTCACAGGGGGCGATTGTCACTGAAGCTTTCTTT. This chain links TRBV11-2 with TRBJ1-1, with 9 positions matching TRBD1. This CDR3 contains 15 residues. The ends lost 6 bases at V and 4 bases at J; junction bases unmatched: 9. Germline CDR1 SGHAT, CDR2 FQNNGV.

The CDR3 sequence is CASSLRDRGEAFF. The CDR3 nucleotides read TGTGCCAGCAGCCTCCGGGACAGAGGTGAAGCTTTCTTT. This chain links TRBV3-1 with TRBJ1-1; 7 positions agree with TRBD1. With 4 bases clipped from V and 7 bases from J, the junction kept 6 bases outside the gene matches. From germline, CDR1 is LGHDT and CDR2 YNNKEL (reference sequence). This CDR3 contains 13 residues.

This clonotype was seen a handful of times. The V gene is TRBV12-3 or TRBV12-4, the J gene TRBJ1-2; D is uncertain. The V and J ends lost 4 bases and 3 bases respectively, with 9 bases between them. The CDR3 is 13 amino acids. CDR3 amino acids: CASSSSVDYGYTF. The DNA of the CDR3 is TGTGCCAGCAGTTCGAGCGTTGACTATGGCTACACCTTC.

The CDR3 bases are TGCAGCAGCGGGGACAGGGGTGGGTACAATGAGCAGTTCTTC. Translated, it gives CSSGDRGGYNEQFF. V usage is TRBV29-1 and J usage is TRBJ2-1; 10 positions match TRBD1. The CDR3 loop spans 14 amino acids. Germline trimming cut 8 bases from V and 4 bases from J; bases unmatched to any gene: 8. Germline CDR1 SQVTM, CDR2 ANQGSEA.

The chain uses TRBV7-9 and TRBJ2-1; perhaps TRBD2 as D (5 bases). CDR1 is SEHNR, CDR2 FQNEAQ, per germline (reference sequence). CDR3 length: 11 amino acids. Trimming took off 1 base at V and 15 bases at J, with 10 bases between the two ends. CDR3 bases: TGTGCCAGCAGCTTAGTGTCTAGCCTGTTCTTC. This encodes CASSLVSSLFF. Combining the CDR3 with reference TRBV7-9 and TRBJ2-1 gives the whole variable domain DTGVSQNPRHKITKRGQNVTFRCDPISEHNRLYWYRQTLGQGPEFLTYFQNEAQLEKSRLLSDRFSAERPKGSFSTLEIQRTEQGDSAMYLCASSLVSSLFFGPGTRLTVL.

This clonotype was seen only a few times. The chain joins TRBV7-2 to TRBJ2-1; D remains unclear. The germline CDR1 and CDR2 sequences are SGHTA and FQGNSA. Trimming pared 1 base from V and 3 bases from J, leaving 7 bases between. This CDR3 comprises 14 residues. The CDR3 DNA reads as TGTGCCAGCAGCTTAGTATCAGTCTACAATGAGCAGTTCTTC. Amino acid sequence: CASSLVSVYNEQFF.

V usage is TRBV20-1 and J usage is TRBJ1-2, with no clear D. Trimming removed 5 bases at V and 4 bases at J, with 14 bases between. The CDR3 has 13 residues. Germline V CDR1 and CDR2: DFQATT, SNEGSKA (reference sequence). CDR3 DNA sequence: TGCAGTGCTCCGCGGCCGAGCTCCTATGGCTACACCTTC. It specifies CSAPRPSSYGYTF.

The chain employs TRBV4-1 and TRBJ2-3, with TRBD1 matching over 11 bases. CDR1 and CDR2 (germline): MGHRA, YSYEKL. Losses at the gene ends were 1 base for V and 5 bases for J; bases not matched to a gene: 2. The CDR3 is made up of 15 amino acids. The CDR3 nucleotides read TGCGCCAGCAGCCAAGTGGACAGGGGGCTAGATACGCAGTATTTT. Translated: CASSQVDRGLDTQYF.

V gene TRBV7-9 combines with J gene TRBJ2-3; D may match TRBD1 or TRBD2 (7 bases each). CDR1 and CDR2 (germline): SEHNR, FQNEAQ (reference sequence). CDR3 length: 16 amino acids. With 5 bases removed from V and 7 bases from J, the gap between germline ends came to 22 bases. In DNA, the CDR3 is TGTGCCAGCAGCCTTCAACAGGGGAGGGGTATGAATACGCAGTATTTT. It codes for CASSLQQGRGMNTQYF.

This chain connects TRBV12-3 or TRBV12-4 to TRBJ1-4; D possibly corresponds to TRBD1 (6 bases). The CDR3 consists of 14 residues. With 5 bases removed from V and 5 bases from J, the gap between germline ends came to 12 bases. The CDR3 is CASSPTGTNEKLFF. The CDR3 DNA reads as TGTGCCAGCAGTCCGACAGGAACAAATGAAAAACTGTTTTTT.

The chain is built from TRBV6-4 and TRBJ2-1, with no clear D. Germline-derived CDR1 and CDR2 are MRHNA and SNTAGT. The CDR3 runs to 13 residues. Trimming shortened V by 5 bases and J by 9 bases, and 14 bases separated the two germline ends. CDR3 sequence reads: CASSPTLYGEQFF. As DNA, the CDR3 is TGTGCCAGCAGTCCCACCCTTTACGGTGAGCAGTTCTTC.